The source of this T cell receptor (beta chain) is a study of technical replicates of blood from a few donors. The CDR3 length is 12 residues. With 8 bases removed from V and 4 bases from J, the gap between germline ends came to 11 bases. Per the germline V gene, CDR1 is MNHEY and CDR2 is SMNVEV (reference sequence). The protocol was immunoSEQ multiplex PCR, while the TCRdb copy is restricted to in-frame clones and leaves out a portion. The table has around 72,000 clones, less than 99% seen once. Sequencing input: T cells isolated from PBMCs. This clonotype was obtained from a human donor in good health. The rearrangement joins TRBV27 to TRBJ1-1; TRBD1 might be the D (6 bases). CDR3 coding DNA: TGTGCCAGCGTAGACAGGAGCACTGAAGCTTTCTTT. Translating gives CASVDRSTEAFF.